One sample yielded the 8 T cell receptor beta chains listed below, sequenced in a study of blood T cells in healthy people across ages. With a J-beta primer mix and a sample-barcoded 5' primer, a second PCR ran 7 to 11 cycles. Each CDR3 protein gets one entry after TCRdb re-called the 5' RACE reads with MiXCR. The sample records roughly 1,700,000 distinct CDR3 sequences, approximately 30% being singletons. Sequences were obtained from blood. The receptors were gathered from a woman in her 30s in good health.

This clonotype was observed a few times. The chain uses TRBV7-8 and TRBJ2-1, with D possibly TRBD2 on 6 matching bases. This CDR3 is 15 amino acids long. Trimming shortened V by 1 base and J by 3 bases, and 10 bases separated the two germline ends. CDR1 is SGHVS and CDR2 is FQNEAQ in the germline V gene. CDR3 bases: TGTGCCAGCAGCTTAGTTATTAGCGGCTACAATGAGCAGTTCTTC. Translated, it gives CASSLVISGYNEQFF.

This clonotype has only a few counts. The chain couples TRBV5-1 to TRBJ2-3; TRBD1 agrees at 8 bases. The germline gives CDR1 SGHRS, CDR2 YFSETQ. Trimming cost V 5 bases and J 7 bases; bases outside gene matches: 9. The CDR3 runs 14 residues. The CDR3 spells CASRPGQDLYTQYF. CDR3 coding DNA: TGCGCCAGCAGGCCGGGACAGGATTTGTATACGCAGTATTTT.

This clonotype occurred many times. J is TRBJ2-7 and V is TRBV10-3; 8 bases are a match to TRBD1. Trimming at V came to 4 bases and at J to 4 bases, leaving 0 bases not matched to a gene. CDR3 length: 12 amino acids. Germline V gene data show CDR1 as ENHRY and CDR2 as SYGVKD. The CDR3 DNA sequence: TGTGCCATCAGTGGACAGGGGTACGAGCAGTACTTC. Its protein is CAISGQGYEQYF.

In this sample, this clonotype turned up many times. This rearrangement joins TRBV7-2 to TRBJ2-7; no definite D call. Trimming took off 5 bases at V and 1 base at J, with 15 bases between the two ends. Germline V gene lookup returns CDR1 SGHTA and CDR2 FQGNSA. The CDR3 loop spans 15 amino acids. The DNA for the CDR3 is TGTGCCAGCAGCCTAGGATGGGCCCTTTCCTACGAGCAGTACTTC. This encodes CASSLGWALSYEQYF.

This clonotype has just a few counts. This chain joins TRBV20-1 and TRBJ1-6; D may be TRBD1 (6 bases). V dropped 3 bases and J dropped 8 bases, with 17 bases sitting between them. This CDR3 spans 15 amino acids. Germline CDR1 DFQATT, CDR2 SNEGSKA (reference sequence). DNA for the CDR3: TGCAGTGCTAGTCGACCGGGACAAGGGGATTCACCCCTCCACTTT. This translates into CSASRPGQGDSPLHF.

This clonotype was seen more than once but under ten times. The chain carries TRBV20-1 and TRBJ1-4; TRBD1 might be the D (5 bases). The V and J ends lost 1 base and 5 bases respectively, with 14 bases between them. The CDR3 totals 15 residues. Germline V lookup: CDR1 DFQATT, CDR2 SNEGSKA (reference sequence). CDR3 DNA sequence: TGCAGTGCTAGAGGCATGGGACGGTCCAATGAAAAACTGTTTTTT. This sequence encodes CSARGMGRSNEKLFF.

The rearrangement links TRBV28 to TRBJ1-6, with a possible D match to TRBD1 (5 bases). The CDR3 totals 16 residues. Per the germline V gene, CDR1 is MDHEN and CDR2 is SYDVKM. The V end lost 5 bases, the J end lost 0 bases, and 11 bases lay between the germline ends. CDR3 in amino acids: CASSPSGSSYNSPLHF. The DNA for the CDR3 is TGTGCCAGCAGTCCCTCAGGGAGCTCCTATAATTCACCCCTCCACTTT. Combining the CDR3 with reference TRBV28 and TRBJ1-6 gives the whole variable domain DVKVTQSSRYLVKRTGEKVFLECVQDMDHENMFWYRQDPGLGLRLIYFSYDVKMKEKGDIPEGYSVSREKKERFSLILESASTNQTSMYLCASSPSGSSYNSPLHFGNGTRLTVT.

The CDR3 sequence is CASGRGSNEQFF. CDR3 sequence (DNA): TGTGCCAGCGGCAGGGGTTCCAATGAGCAGTTCTTC. This chain joins TRBV2 and TRBJ2-1, with D possibly being TRBD1 (6 bases). V was shortened by 8 bases and J by 6 bases, with 11 bases between the two germline ends. The CDR3 consists of 12 residues. From germline, CDR1 is SNHLY and CDR2 FYNNEI.